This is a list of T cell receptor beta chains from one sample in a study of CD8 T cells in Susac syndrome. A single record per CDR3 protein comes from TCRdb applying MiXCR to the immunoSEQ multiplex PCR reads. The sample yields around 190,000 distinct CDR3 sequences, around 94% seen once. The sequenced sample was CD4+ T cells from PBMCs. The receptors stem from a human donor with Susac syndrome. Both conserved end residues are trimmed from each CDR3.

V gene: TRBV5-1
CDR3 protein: ASRNTGQLFDTIY

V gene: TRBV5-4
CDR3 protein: ASSDPLTKQF

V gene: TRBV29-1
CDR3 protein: SVTLTGAEQY

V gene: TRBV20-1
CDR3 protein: SAPAPQGQPQH

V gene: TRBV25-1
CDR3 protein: ASSGSENTGELF

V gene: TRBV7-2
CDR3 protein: ASSFYRQGSYEQY

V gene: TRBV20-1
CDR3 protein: SARGPRGYQETQY

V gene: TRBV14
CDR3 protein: ASSQSVGDYNEQF

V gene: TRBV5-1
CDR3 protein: ASSESLSGANVLT

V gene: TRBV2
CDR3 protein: ASSEARQGGSSPLH

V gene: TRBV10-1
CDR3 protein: ASSVRGRGDNEQF

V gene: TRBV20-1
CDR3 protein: SARDGRSTDTQY

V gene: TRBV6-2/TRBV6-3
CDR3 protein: ASSYDDSPPLNTQY

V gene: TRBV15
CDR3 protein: ATSRGIRQGGTGELF

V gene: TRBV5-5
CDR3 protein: ASSSTISGGQETQY

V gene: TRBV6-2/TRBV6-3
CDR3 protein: ASSWLAGGQRETQY

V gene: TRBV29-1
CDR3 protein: SAGRTGGGSWGYT

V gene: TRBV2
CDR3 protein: ASSLDRFNTEAF

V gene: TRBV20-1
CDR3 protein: SAAGKGLNNEQF

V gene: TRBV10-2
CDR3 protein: ASSARGDSNQPQH

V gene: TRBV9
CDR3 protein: ASSRRGGRTDTQY

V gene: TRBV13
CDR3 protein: ASSLSRDRIDTQY

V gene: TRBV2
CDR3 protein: ASSGREAGDNSPLH

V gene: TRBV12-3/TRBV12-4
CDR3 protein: ASSSLLAGPDTQY

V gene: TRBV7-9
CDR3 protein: ASSLLTSGSREQF

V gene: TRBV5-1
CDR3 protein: ASSPGQGNNQPQH